The TCR beta chain under discussion was sequenced for a study of blood T cell repertoires in COVID-19. Study as a whole: PBMCs, B-cell-depleted T cells, or T cells were the source of the cDNA or gDNA that made up the material.

Original processing notes: Reference gene primer amplification in the assay estimated nucleated cell counts. This table comes from immunoSEQ multiplex PCR, and its TCRdb copy is limited to in-frame clones, with some not included. D and trimming were read from the DNA, whereas the V and J calls and clone size are those reported in that table. The repertoire holds under 200,000 clones, about 86% seen once, with 5.5% to 7% in the top ten. The germline gives CDR1 LNHDA, CDR2 SQIVND (reference sequence). V was pared by 4 bases and J by 5 bases, with 11 bases between. The CDR3 contains 14 residues. The chain links TRBV19 to TRBJ1-4; D unclear. The sequencing sample was made of peripheral blood. The sequence came from a man aged 50 to 60 with active or convalescent COVID-19. The CDR3 region has the DNA TGTGCCAGTAGTAATCCGGGAAGCAATGAAAAACTGTTTTTT. Translated: CASSNPGSNEKLFF.